This entry lists 32 T cell receptor beta chains sequenced from one sample in a study of T cell changes during pregnancy in multiple sclerosis (dated by TCRdb to between 2019 and 2020). The library was made by the immunoSEQ multiplex PCR assay. Not all clones reach the TCRdb copy of this immuneACCESS table, which keeps in-frame sequences only. Checked studies attribute under half of the gap to unresolved V genes and leave the rest unexplained. This sample is represented by tens of thousands of clones; 85% to 95% of them were singletons. Jointly, the top ten make up roughly 0.13% of the sample. Specimen: CD4+ T cells from peripheral blood mononuclear cells, collected after pregnancy. The receptor set was obtained from a female donor with multiple sclerosis, enrolled in a pregnancy study.

The chain links TRBV7-2 to TRBJ2-5; 9 bases align to TRBD1. In germline, CDR1 is SGHTA, CDR2 FQGNSA. Unmatched junction bases numbered 3, after V lost 5 bases and J lost 2 bases. This CDR3 comprises 14 residues. DNA of the CDR3: TGTGCCAGCAGCACTGACAGGGGGCAAGAGACCCAGTACTTC. Translating it yields CASSTDRGQETQYF. The full variable domain, in which reference TRBV7-2 and TRBJ2-5 provide the parts outside the CDR3, is GAGVSQSPSNKVTEKGKDVELRCDPISGHTALYWYRQSLGQGLEFLIYFQGNSAPDKSGLPSDRFSAERTGGSVSTLTIQRTQQEDSAVYLCASSTDRGQETQYFGPGTRLLVL.

This chain joins TRBV18 and TRBJ2-1; a possible D gene is TRBD2 (5 bases). The CDR3 is made up of 14 amino acids. Germline-derived CDR1 and CDR2 are KGHSH and LQKENI. Deletions cut 4 bases from V and 8 bases from J, with 15 bases between. The CDR3 region is CASSLGTSIDEQFF. As DNA, the CDR3 is TGTGCCAGCTCACTGGGCACTAGTATAGATGAGCAGTTCTTC.

This clone was seen more than once but under ten times. V is TRBV28 and J is TRBJ1-1, with TRBD1 identical over 8 bases. Unmatched junction bases numbered 3, after V lost 5 bases and J lost 1 base. This CDR3 is 14 amino acids long. Germline V gene data show CDR1 as MDHEN and CDR2 as SYDVKM. CDR3 residues: CASSLTGGNTEAFF. For the CDR3, the DNA is TGTGCCAGCAGTCTTACAGGGGGGAACACTGAAGCTTTCTTT.

The chain carries TRBV18 and TRBJ2-1; TRBD2 aligns across 8 bases. The CDR3 length is 17 residues. Germline V lookup: CDR1 KGHSH, CDR2 LQKENI. J was trimmed by 4 bases and V by 2 bases; bases with no gene match: 10. DNA of the CDR3: TGTGCCAGCTCACCAGAAACCGGGAGGGGTACTTACAATGAGCAGTTCTTC. It specifies CASSPETGRGTYNEQFF.

The rearrangement joins TRBV6-6 to TRBJ1-1; D is possibly TRBD1 (5 bases). The V and J ends lost 4 bases and 7 bases respectively, with 19 bases between them. Germline-derived CDR1 and CDR2 are MNHNY and SVGAGI (reference sequence). CDR3 size: 15 residues. The CDR3 loop reads CASSWAFRAQIEAFF. CDR3 DNA sequence: TGTGCCAGCAGTTGGGCCTTCAGGGCCCAGATTGAAGCTTTCTTT.

The rearrangement uses TRBV7-2 and TRBJ2-1; a possible D gene is TRBD2 (6 bases). This CDR3 is 17 amino acids long. CDR1 is SGHTA, CDR2 FQGNSA, per germline. Between the trimmed V and J ends, which lost 1 base and 7 bases, there was a span of 20 bases. The CDR3 nucleotides are TGTGCCAGCAGCTTAGAATTAGCTGCGGGACCCATGAATGAGCAGTTCTTC. Its protein product is CASSLELAAGPMNEQFF.

The CDR3 coding sequence is TGTGCCAGCAGTTTAGCGTACCAAGAGACCCAGTACTTC. Protein product: CASSLAYQETQYF. The V and J genes are TRBV28 and TRBJ2-5; D gene unclear. V gave up 2 bases and J gave up 0 bases, with 4 bases separating them. Germline V gene lookup returns CDR1 MDHEN and CDR2 SYDVKM. The CDR3 is 13 residues long.

This sequence joins TRBV7-2 and TRBJ2-1; 8 bases map to TRBD2. Germline V gene data show CDR1 as SGHTA and CDR2 as FQGNSA. The CDR3 consists of 16 residues. V lost 7 bases, J lost 4 bases, and 12 bases stayed unmatched. The CDR3 region has the DNA TGTGCCAGCACCTCCCGAAGCGGGGGAAGGTACAATGAGCAGTTCTTC. Residues: CASTSRSGGRYNEQFF.

V usage is TRBV19 and J usage is TRBJ2-2; the match to TRBD1 covers 8 bases. This CDR3 is built from 16 residues. J gave up 2 bases and V 1 base, and 3 bases lay outside the gene matches. Germline loops: CDR1 LNHDA, CDR2 SQIVND (reference sequence). The CDR3 reads CASSIGTGKNTGELFF. The CDR3 nucleotides are TGTGCCAGTAGTATAGGGACAGGGAAAAACACCGGGGAGCTGTTTTTT.

V is TRBV29-1 and J is TRBJ2-6; D gene uncertain. V lost 3 bases, J lost 1 base, and 7 bases lay in between. Germline loops: CDR1 SQVTM, CDR2 ANQGSEA. The CDR3 sequence is 14 residues long. CDR3 coding DNA: TGCAGCGTTGATACTACTTCTGGGGCCAACGTCCTGACTTTC. It yields the protein CSVDTTSGANVLTF.

The chain couples TRBV6-1 to TRBJ1-6; D is ambiguous. Germline lookup yields CDR1 MNHNS and CDR2 SASEGT. Trimming left V 4 bases short and J 9 bases short, with 7 bases between. This CDR3 is built from 12 residues. DNA for the CDR3: TGTGCCAGCAGTGGGGAGGGTTCACCCCTCCACTTT. The encoded protein is CASSGEGSPLHF.

The rearrangement links TRBV4-2 to TRBJ2-2; 14 positions agree with TRBD2. CDR3 length: 19 amino acids. With 1 base clipped from V and 3 bases from J, the junction kept 7 bases outside the gene matches. Per germline, CDR1 LGHNA and CDR2 YNFKEQ. CDR3 sequence reads: CASSQGTTSGRGDTGELFF. DNA of the CDR3: TGTGCCAGCAGCCAAGGCACGACTAGCGGGAGGGGGGACACCGGGGAGCTGTTTTTT.

This clone was observed a single time. V is TRBV12-5 and J is TRBJ2-7; D not certain. Per the germline V gene, CDR1 is LGHNT and CDR2 is FRNRAP. This CDR3 has 15 amino acids. With 9 bases removed from V and 3 bases from J, the gap between germline ends came to 21 bases. Written as DNA, the CDR3 is TGTGCTAGGGCAATTGTCTGCGGAACCAGCTACGAGCAGTACTTC. Translation: CARAIVCGTSYEQYF.

The chain combines TRBV7-6 with TRBJ2-2; the match to TRBD2 covers 10 bases. V shed 4 bases, J shed 5 bases, and the junction held 13 bases outside the gene matches. CDR1 is SGHVS, CDR2 FNYEAQ, per germline. CDR3 length equals 18 residues. The CDR3 loop reads CASSSSSGGSFWTGELFF. The CDR3 DNA reads TGTGCCAGCAGCTCGTCTAGCGGGGGCTCCTTTTGGACCGGGGAGCTGTTTTTT. Looking up the rest from reference TRBV7-6 and TRBJ2-2 gives the full variable domain: GAGVSQSPRYKVTKRGQDVALRCDPISGHVSLYWYRQALGQGPEFLTYFNYEAQQDKSGLPNDRFSAERPEGSISTLTIQRTEQRDSAMYRCASSSSSGGSFWTGELFFGEGSRLTVL.

The chain has TRBV13 and TRBJ2-3; D perhaps matches TRBD1 (6 bases). CDR1 and CDR2 from the germline V gene are PRHDT and FYEKMQ (reference sequence). Trimming pared 5 bases from V and 7 bases from J, leaving 10 bases between. The CDR3 length is 12 residues. The CDR3 protein is CASSTRGNTQYF. CDR3 DNA: TGTGCCAGCAGCACCAGGGGTAATACGCAGTATTTT.

V gene TRBV29-1 combines with J gene TRBJ2-3, with 7 bases lining up with TRBD1. CDR3 size: 12 residues. J gave up 5 bases and V 6 bases, and 5 bases lay outside the gene matches. Germline V gene lookup returns CDR1 SQVTM and CDR2 ANQGSEA. CDR3: CSVIRQGDTQYF. CDR3 nucleotides: TGCAGCGTCATCCGACAGGGAGATACGCAGTATTTT.

This chain connects TRBV28 to TRBJ2-7; a weak D match, TRBD1 (6 bases). The CDR3 loop spans 15 amino acids. The V end was cut by 2 bases, the J end by 0 bases, with 11 bases between. Germline CDR1 and CDR2: MDHEN and SYDVKM. The CDR3 here is CASSLGGSFSYEQYF. The CDR3 DNA reads as TGTGCCAGCAGTTTAGGGGGCTCCTTCTCCTACGAGCAGTACTTC.

The gene calls are TRBV4-1 and TRBJ2-1, with 9 bases matching TRBD2. The germline V gene has CDR1 MGHRA and CDR2 YSYEKL. The length of the CDR3 is 16 residues. The ends lost 0 bases at V and 7 bases at J; junction bases unmatched: 7. The CDR3 region is CASSQEIAGVLNEQFF. CDR3 bases: TGCGCCAGCAGCCAAGAAATAGCGGGAGTTTTGAATGAGCAGTTCTTC.

The chain carries TRBV5-1 and TRBJ2-7; 8 nucleotides match TRBD1. J lost 2 bases, V lost 4 bases, and 5 bases had no gene match. The CDR3 length is 14 residues. Germline lookup yields CDR1 SGHRS and CDR2 YFSETQ. The CDR3 loop reads CASSPDRGAYEQYF. The DNA of the CDR3 is TGCGCCAGCAGCCCCGACAGGGGTGCCTACGAGCAGTACTTC.

CDR3 sequence reads: CASSIRQGTLYEQYF. DNA of the CDR3: TGTGCCAGTAGTATCCGACAGGGGACCCTCTACGAGCAGTACTTC. This chain uses TRBV19 with TRBJ2-7, with 8 bases aligning to TRBD1. The CDR3 sequence is 15 residues long. The V gene's germline CDR1 is LNHDA and CDR2 SQIVND (reference sequence). J was trimmed by 3 bases and V by 3 bases; bases with no gene match: 7.

V gene TRBV4-3 combines with J gene TRBJ2-1; 15 nucleotides match TRBD2. The CDR3 loop spans 17 amino acids. Germline values: CDR1 LGHNA, CDR2 YSLEER. After removal of 0 bases from V and 7 bases from J, the junction contained 4 bases not matched to a gene. DNA for the CDR3: TGCGCCAGCAGCCAAGATGGACTAGCGGGAGGGCCAAATGAGCAGTTCTTC. The encoded protein is CASSQDGLAGGPNEQFF.

The V and J genes are TRBV27 and TRBJ2-5, with 10 positions matching TRBD2. CDR1 MNHEY and CDR2 SMNVEV come from the germline V gene (reference sequence). The CDR3 spans 16 residues. Trimming removed 3 bases from V and 3 bases from J; junction bases left unmatched: 7. The CDR3 region has the DNA TGTGCCAGCAGTTTCCTCTCCACTAGCGGGAAAGAGACCCAGTACTTC. This encodes CASSFLSTSGKETQYF.

The rearrangement links TRBV5-8 to TRBJ1-4; D is possibly TRBD1 (5 bases). Trimming shortened V by 1 base and J by 8 bases, and 18 bases separated the two germline ends. The CDR3 sequence is 16 residues long. Looked up from germline, CDR1 is SGHTS and CDR2 is YDEGEE. This CDR3 is CASSLYLAAGWEKLFF. CDR3 DNA sequence: TGTGCCAGCAGCTTGTATCTTGCAGCAGGGTGGGAAAAACTGTTTTTT. Together with reference TRBV5-8 and TRBJ1-4, the CDR3 gives the full variable domain: EAGVTQSPTHLIKTRGQQATLRCSPISGHTSVYWYQQALGLGLQFLLWYDEGEERNRGNFPPRFSGRQFPNYSSELNVNALELEDSALYLCASSLYLAAGWEKLFFGSGTQLSVL.

The DNA for the CDR3 is TGTGCCAGTAGTATTCTTAGGGCGACTAGCGGGAGTGAGCAGTTCTTC. Protein sequence: CASSILRATSGSEQFF. The rearrangement uses TRBV19 and TRBJ2-1; 12 positions match TRBD2. The V gene's germline CDR1 is LNHDA and CDR2 SQIVND (reference sequence). The ends lost 3 bases at V and 9 bases at J; junction bases unmatched: 9. The CDR3 sequence is 16 residues long.

This clone is a singleton in its sample. At one of its ends the junction is not consistent with the germline gene, which may arise from a read error. V usage is TRBV6-1 and J usage is TRBJ2-1; maybe TRBD1 (6 bases). Germline CDR1 MNHNS, CDR2 SASEGT. There are 12 residues in the CDR3. CDR3 residues: CASSKAGTEQFF. The CDR3 DNA reads as TGTGCCAGCAGTAAAGCCGGGACAGAGCAGTTCTTC.

The sample holds one count of this clone. This chain connects TRBV19 to TRBJ2-1, with D unresolved. V was trimmed by 3 bases and J by 0 bases, leaving 12 bases between them. CDR1 and CDR2 from the germline V gene are LNHDA and SQIVND (reference sequence). CDR3 length: 16 amino acids. DNA for the CDR3: TGTGCCAGTAGTATTCACGTGCTGAGCTCCTACAATGAGCAGTTCTTC. Encoded protein: CASSIHVLSSYNEQFF.

This chain joins TRBV7-2 and TRBJ2-6, with a tentative D call TRBD1 (5 bases). The CDR3 runs to 17 residues. Looked up from germline, CDR1 is SGHTA and CDR2 is FQGNSA. Between the trimmed V and J ends, which lost 5 bases and 0 bases, there was a span of 14 bases. The CDR3 DNA sequence: TGTGCCAGCAGCATCAGGGCTACCAGCTCTGGGGCCAACGTCCTGACTTTC. It specifies CASSIRATSSGANVLTF.

This clone has just one count. The V call is TRBV29-1, the J call TRBJ2-2; no reliable D call. The germline gives CDR1 SQVTM, CDR2 ANQGSEA. Trimming stripped 5 bases from V and 2 bases from J, with 12 bases between. The CDR3 spans 14 residues. In DNA form, the CDR3 reads TGCAGCGTTCGTCCGGTTGTAAACACCGGGGAGCTGTTTTTT. Translation: CSVRPVVNTGELFF.

This chain joins TRBV5-1 and TRBJ1-1; no reliable D call. Germline V lookup: CDR1 SGHRS, CDR2 YFSETQ. V lost 0 bases, J lost 0 bases, and 12 bases lay in between. This CDR3 has 16 amino acids. The CDR3 sequence is CASSLESGGMNTEAFF. CDR3 in DNA: TGCGCCAGCAGCTTGGAGTCAGGAGGCATGAACACTGAAGCTTTCTTT.

This clone appeared a single time. The rearrangement links TRBV28 to TRBJ2-7, with D possibly TRBD1 on 6 matching bases. CDR3 size: 16 residues. V shed 8 bases and J shed 3 bases, with 23 bases lying between them. In germline, CDR1 is MDHEN, CDR2 SYDVKM. CDR3 sequence reads: CASQAGRLIRGYEQYF. DNA for the CDR3: TGTGCCAGCCAAGCCGGAAGGCTGATCAGGGGCTACGAGCAGTACTTC.

The rearrangement joins TRBV27 to TRBJ2-2; TRBD1 is a possible D gene (6 bases). CDR1 is MNHEY and CDR2 is SMNVEV in the germline V gene (reference sequence). This CDR3 comprises 16 residues. Trimming removed 0 bases at V and 1 base at J, with 9 bases between. The CDR3 region has the DNA TGTGCCAGCAGTTTATCCTTGACAGGGAACACCGGGGAGCTGTTTTTT. Amino acid sequence: CASSLSLTGNTGELFF.

The rearrangement joins TRBV2 to TRBJ2-7; 12 nucleotides agree with TRBD2. CDR3 length: 15 residues. Germline V CDR1 and CDR2: SNHLY, FYNNEI. With 6 bases clipped from V and 3 bases from J, the junction kept 6 bases outside the gene matches. The CDR3 sequence: CASRRTSGKGYEQYF. In DNA form, the CDR3 reads TGTGCCAGCAGGCGGACTAGCGGGAAGGGCTACGAGCAGTACTTC.